The T cell receptor beta chain described here comes from a study of T cell responses to AZD1222 COVID-19 vaccine. Study as a whole: Pooled in the analysis were second doses at about 4 or about 12 weeks.

Some clones are missing from TCRdb's copy, which holds only in-frame ones; the method was immunoSEQ multiplex PCR. The data hold approximately 100,000 clones, with approximately 91% observed a single time. With respect to this clone: The target antigen is unknown.

The germline V gene encodes CDR1 SGHNT and CDR2 YYREEE (reference sequence). Trimming left V 5 bases short and J 4 bases short, with 11 bases between. This CDR3 has 13 residues. Study-level results: All repertoire sampling was performed exclusively after the peak T cell response. Spike-specific TCRs gained breadth and depth after people received two AZD1222 doses. Distributed over spike, vaccine-associated CD4 TCRs predominated at 160-218 and 743-854.

The sequencing used peripheral blood, collected on day 0 of AZD1222 vaccination. The TCR comes from an adult in good health. The chain uses TRBV5-4 and TRBJ2-3; D not resolved. The CDR3 nucleotides read TGTGCCAGCAGGTGGTTCGGCGCAGATACGCAGTATTTT. Translating gives CASRWFGADTQYF.